The sequence of this T cell receptor (beta chain) was determined in a study of T cells in Graves' hyperthyroidism and ophthalmopathy (dated by TCRdb to about 2019). Context from the whole study: Peripheral blood was sampled at the time of initial diagnosis, prior to any treatment. TCR V-J signatures able to tell the groups apart were searched for in a discovery cohort of 100 patients, of whom 43 had Graves' ophthalmopathy and about 60 had stable Graves' hyperthyroidism. After blood sampling, hyperthyroidism patients were treated with methimazole at a starting dose of 30 mg daily, and ophthalmopathy patients were treated with high-dose intravenous methylprednisolone. The paper describes TCR Vbeta CDR3 sequencing of 140 or so peripheral blood samples, made up of some 40 ophthalmopathy patients, over 70 hyperthyroidism patients and 17 progressor patients. In roughly six Graves' hyperthyroidism patients, the study also compared T-cell repertoires from thyroid tissue with T-cell repertoires from blood. An independent validation cohort of 18 to 20 hyperthyroidism patients and approximately 16 patients who later progressed to ophthalmopathy tested prospective prediction of ophthalmopathy. The 75 to 100 discovery patients were randomly divided into training and test sets at a 7:3 ratio.

The TCR beta CDR3 regions were amplified from RNA transcripts. For the first round of RT-PCR on the TCR CDR3, the HTBI primer set was used together with the Qiagen OneStep RT-PCR kit. The libraries were constructed in a second round of multiplex PCR and then size-selected and purified. Libraries were sequenced paired-end with 100 bp reads on an Illumina HiSeq2000. On the authors' methods: Raw data were processed with SOAPnuke, discarding reads with adapters, uncalled bases, mean Phred below 15, or no exact constant-primer or identifier match. High-quality paired reads were merged with COPE v1.2.5, and unique nucleotide sequences were defined as clonotypes. Clonotypes were aligned to IMGT TRBV, TRBD and TRBJ reference segments using MiTCR v1.1. The analysis was restricted to V-J combinations with a frequency above 0.0001, which together covered 99% to 99.2% of the repertoires. The TCS score was defined as F50 (clonal expansion) divided by E x V (chaos), with BLOSUM62-based TCRdist calculated between CDR3 peptides within each V-J. Welch's t-statistics and random forest reduced around 550 V-J features to 10 to 15, which were used in a naive Bayes classifier (R e1071). The raw public data were reprocessed by TCRdb itself: fastp quality trimming at Q25, MiXCR clonotype calling, in-frame beta chains only. When rows share a CDR3 protein, they turn into one entry using the most common DNA and genes. The V and J calls come from TCRdb's annotation, not from the publication. The sample includes over 400,000 distinct CDR3 sequences, with approximately 23% observed a single time. Together, the top ten hold around 54% of the sample.

This clonotype was seen more than once but under ten times. What antigen it recognizes has not been identified. No per-base quality is available; no much larger clone lies one base away. In the ophthalmopathy patients, disease was moderately to severely active, with a Clinical Activity Score of 3 or more, a NOSPECS grade of 4 or more, and a duration of less than 3 months. Patients with uncontrolled infections, other autoimmune diseases, pregnancy or lactation were excluded. Diagnoses were established on the basis of clinical symptoms, serum thyroxine and TRAb, thyroid ultrasound, and orbital computed tomography. PBMCs were separated from roughly 10 ml of fresh peripheral blood using Ficoll-Paque density gradient centrifugation. Trizol reagent was used to extract total RNA, and RNA quality was then checked on an Agilent 2100 Bioanalyzer. The paper as a whole reports these results and caveats: A 13 V-J signature model separated ophthalmopathy from stable hyperthyroidism, with 87.88% sensitivity and about 81% specificity in cross-validation and 80%/75% in testing. Sample size was not statistically predetermined, and blinding of investigators to group allocation was not performed. Most expanded thyroid clonotypes (frequency above 0.001) were also detected in blood, suggesting blood repertoires may reflect thyroid immune responses. In validation, the model predicted progression to ophthalmopathy with over 65% sensitivity and over 72% specificity, a median of 6.5 months before onset.

V is cut by 5 bases and J by 2 bases, and the space between the germline ends is 7 bases. The CDR3 spans 14 residues, from the cysteine through the phenylalanine. Only the CDR3 region is kept as DNA, spanning 42 bases read in frame from base 1. The source of this sequence is a woman aged 70-85 years with Graves' ophthalmopathy. Sequenced: blood. The sequence links TRBV12-3 or TRBV12-4 to TRBJ2-6, with the D gene not clear enough to name. In nucleotide form, the sequence is TGTGCCAGCAGTCGGAACCCTGGGGCCAACGTCCTGACTTTC. Translated, this is CASSRNPGANVLTF.